The source of this TCR beta chain is a study of PD-1 blockade in classical Hodgkin lymphoma. Notes on this clone: The antigen is undetermined.

Time point here: cycle 4 day 1 (C4D1), after five to seven weeks of nivolumab. With no exception, relapse followed autologous stem cell transplantation in all patients, and brentuximab vedotin exposure varied. Data came from immunoSEQ multiplex PCR; TCRdb stores just in-frame clones and leaves some out. Of some 13,000 clones listed, about four fifths are singletons. The V gene lost 2 bases and the J gene lost 0 bases, with 11 bases spanning the gap. Germline loops: CDR1 MNHEY, CDR2 SVGAGI. The CDR3 totals 16 residues. Study-wide results and caveats: Only CD4+ TCR diversity, not CD8+, had risen significantly by C4D1.

The clonotype comes from a human donor with classical Hodgkin lymphoma. The genes are TRBV6-5 and TRBJ1-5; D is ambiguous. Sequences were derived from peripheral blood mononuclear cells (PBMCs), sampled before the fourth cycle of nivolumab. In nucleotides, the CDR3 is TGTGCCAGCAGTTACCGTGAGAGAGATAGCAATCAGCCCCAGCATTTT. Residues: CASSYRERDSNQPQHF.